Following are 5 T cell receptor beta chains from one sample sequenced in a study of identical twins. TCRdb itself ran the 5' RACE reads through MiXCR, one entry per CDR3 protein. Among about 660,000 distinct CDR3 sequences listed, over 8.5% were seen once. This sample also belongs to another study, concerning yellow fever vaccine responses in identical twins.

Sequences were obtained from PBMCs. The receptors originated from a woman aged 18-30 years in good health.

This clonotype was observed a handful of times. V usage is TRBV4-3 and J usage is TRBJ1-5, with D perhaps TRBD1 (5 bases). Germline CDR1 and CDR2: LGHNA and YSLEER. Trimming shortened V by 0 bases and J by 5 bases, and 11 bases separated the two germline ends. The CDR3 runs 15 residues. The CDR3 nucleotides are TGCGCCAGCAGCCAAGACGGGGACCCTCATCAGCCCCAGCATTTT. This sequence encodes CASSQDGDPHQPQHF.

The V and J genes are TRBV7-9 and TRBJ2-5; unclear D gene. V lost 0 bases and J lost 6, with 8 bases in between. Germline V lookup: CDR1 SEHNR, CDR2 FQNEAQ (reference sequence). The CDR3 has 13 amino acids. This CDR3 is CASSLAGSQTQYF. The CDR3 DNA follows: TGTGCCAGCAGCTTAGCGGGCAGTCAGACCCAGTACTTC.

The chain uses TRBV27 and TRBJ2-7; perhaps TRBD2 as D (6 bases). Looked up from germline, CDR1 is MNHEY and CDR2 is SMNVEV (reference sequence). This CDR3 comprises 14 residues. Trimming pared 4 bases from V and 2 bases from J, leaving 12 bases between. CDR3 in amino acids: CASSSLASAYEQYF. The CDR3 DNA reads TGTGCCAGCAGTTCTCTAGCGAGTGCCTACGAGCAGTACTTC.

This clonotype was counted a few times. V usage is TRBV29-1 and J usage is TRBJ2-1, with 8 bases aligning to TRBD2. The CDR3 is 15 residues long. Trimming at V came to 5 bases and at J to 3 bases, leaving 9 bases not matched to a gene. CDR1 is SQVTM, CDR2 ANQGSEA, per germline. The CDR3 DNA reads TGCAGCGTTACGAGCGGGGGAATGGTCTACAATGAGCAGTTCTTC. Its protein is CSVTSGGMVYNEQFF.

V is TRBV2 and J is TRBJ2-7, with D maybe TRBD1 (5 bases). CDR1 is SNHLY, CDR2 FYNNEI, per germline. This CDR3 is built from 13 residues. Trimming took 8 bases from V and 1 from J, leaving 12 bases between them. This CDR3 reads CASLRDYSYEQYF. The CDR3 region has the DNA TGTGCCAGCCTCAGGGATTATTCCTACGAGCAGTACTTC.